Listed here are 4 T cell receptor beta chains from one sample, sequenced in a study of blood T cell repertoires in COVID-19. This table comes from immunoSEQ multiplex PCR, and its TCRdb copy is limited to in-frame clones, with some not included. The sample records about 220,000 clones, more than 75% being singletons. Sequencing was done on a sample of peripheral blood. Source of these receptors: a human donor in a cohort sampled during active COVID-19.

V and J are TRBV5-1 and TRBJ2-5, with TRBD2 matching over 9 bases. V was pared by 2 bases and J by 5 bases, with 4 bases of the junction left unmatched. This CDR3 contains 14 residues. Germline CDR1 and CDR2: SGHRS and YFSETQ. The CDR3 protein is CASSFGTSRETQYF. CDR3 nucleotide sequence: TGCGCCAGCAGCTTCGGGACTAGCCGGGAGACCCAGTACTTC.

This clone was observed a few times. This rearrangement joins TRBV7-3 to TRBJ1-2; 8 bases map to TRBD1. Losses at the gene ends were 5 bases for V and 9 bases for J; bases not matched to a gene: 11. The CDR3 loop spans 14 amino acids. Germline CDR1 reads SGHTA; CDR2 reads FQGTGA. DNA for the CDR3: TGTGCCAGCAGCCACACGACAGGGGCTGATAGCTACACCTTC. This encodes CASSHTTGADSYTF.

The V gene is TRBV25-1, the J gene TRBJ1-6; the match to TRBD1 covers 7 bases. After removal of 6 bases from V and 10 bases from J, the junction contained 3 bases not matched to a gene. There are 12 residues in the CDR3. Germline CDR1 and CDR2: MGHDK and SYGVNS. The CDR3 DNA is TGTGCCAGCAGACGGACAGGATCACCCCTCCACTTT. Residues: CASRRTGSPLHF. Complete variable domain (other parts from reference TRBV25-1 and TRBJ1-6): EADIYQTPRYLVIGTGKKITLECSQTMGHDKMYWYQQDPGMELHLIHYSYGVNSTEKGDLSSESTVSRIRTEHFPLTLESARPSHTSQYLCASRRTGSPLHFGNGTRLTVT.

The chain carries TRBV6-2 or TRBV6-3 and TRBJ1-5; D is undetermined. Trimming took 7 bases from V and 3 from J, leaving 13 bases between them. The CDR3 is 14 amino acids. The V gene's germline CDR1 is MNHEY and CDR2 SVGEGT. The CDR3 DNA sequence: TGTGCCAGCACCCCCGGCGGCCCCAATCAGCCCCAGCATTTT. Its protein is CASTPGGPNQPQHF.